A selection of T cell receptor beta chains follows, all from one sample in a study of cytomegalovirus exposure and HLA in healthy donors. TCRdb's copy holds only in-frame clones and misses some; the assay was immunoSEQ multiplex PCR. Among about 170,000 clones listed, 96% were seen once. Sequencing used PBMCs. Receptor source: a woman aged 18 to 35 in good health and CMV-seronegative. CDR3s include the opening cysteine and the closing phenylalanine or tryptophan. D genes are given only for firm matches. Where a row states a size, it is once, few, many or the class of an expanded clone; other rows omit it.

d_gene: NA
j_gene: TRBJ1-4
v_gene: TRBV6-5
abundance: NA
CDR3aa: CASRVTATNEKLFF
CDR3nt: TGTGCCAGCAGGGTAACTGCAACTAATGAAAAACTGTTTTTT

d_gene: TRBD1
j_gene: TRBJ1-3
v_gene: TRBV9
abundance: NA
CDR3aa: CASSRDRGPPDGNTIYF
CDR3nt: TGTGCCAGCAGCCGGGACAGGGGGCCGCCCGATGGAAACACCATATATTTT

d_gene: NA
j_gene: TRBJ2-3
v_gene: TRBV29-1
abundance: NA
CDR3aa: CSVEMGASDTQYF
CDR3nt: TGCAGCGTTGAAATGGGGGCATCAGATACGCAGTATTTT

d_gene: TRBD1
j_gene: TRBJ1-5
v_gene: TRBV7-2
abundance: NA
CDR3aa: CASSAGDRGSRQPQHF
CDR3nt: TGTGCCAGCAGCGCTGGGGACAGGGGGTCACGTCAGCCCCAGCATTTT

d_gene: TRBD2
j_gene: TRBJ2-5
v_gene: TRBV4-1
abundance: NA
CDR3aa: CASSPRLAGGLQETQYF
CDR3nt: TGCGCCAGCAGCCCTAGACTAGCGGGGGGCCTGCAAGAGACCCAGTACTTC

d_gene: TRBD2
j_gene: TRBJ2-1
v_gene: TRBV6-5
abundance: NA
CDR3aa: CASSYLAGGPYNEQFF
CDR3nt: TGTGCCAGCAGTTACTTAGCGGGGGGGCCCTACAATGAGCAGTTCTTC

d_gene: TRBD2
j_gene: TRBJ2-7
v_gene: TRBV10-3
abundance: NA
CDR3aa: CAISRTSGGVYEQYF
CDR3nt: TGTGCCATCAGCCGGACTAGCGGGGGGGTATACGAGCAGTACTTC

d_gene: TRBD1
j_gene: TRBJ2-7
v_gene: TRBV5-1
abundance: NA
CDR3aa: CASSPGQGPYEQYF
CDR3nt: TGCGCCAGCAGCCCGGGACAGGGGCCCTACGAGCAGTACTTC

d_gene: NA
j_gene: TRBJ2-1
v_gene: TRBV7-3
abundance: NA
CDR3aa: CASSRSSARGGHNEQFF
CDR3nt: TGTGCCAGCAGTCGAAGTTCGGCTCGCGGGGGCCACAATGAGCAGTTCTTC

d_gene: NA
j_gene: TRBJ2-2
v_gene: TRBV25-1
abundance: NA
CDR3aa: CASTWQNTGELFF
CDR3nt: TGTGCCAGCACTTGGCAAAACACCGGGGAGCTGTTTTTT

d_gene: TRBD2
j_gene: TRBJ2-2
v_gene: TRBV7-2
abundance: NA
CDR3aa: CASRIRGGAGELFF
CDR3nt: TGTGCCAGCAGGATACGCGGGGGGGCCGGGGAGCTGTTTTTT

d_gene: NA
j_gene: TRBJ2-2
v_gene: TRBV2
abundance: NA
CDR3aa: CASSELQGWAGELFF
CDR3nt: TGTGCCAGCAGTGAATTACAGGGTTGGGCCGGGGAGCTGTTTTTT

d_gene: TRBD2
j_gene: TRBJ2-3
v_gene: TRBV9
abundance: NA
CDR3aa: CASSLIAGGLADTQYF
CDR3nt: TGTGCCAGCAGCTTAATAGCGGGGGGGCTCGCAGATACGCAGTATTTT

d_gene: NA
j_gene: TRBJ1-3
v_gene: TRBV6-6
abundance: NA
CDR3aa: CASSYPYKTGNTIYF
CDR3nt: TGTGCCAGCAGTTACCCGTACAAAACTGGAAACACCATATATTTT

d_gene: TRBD2
j_gene: TRBJ2-3
v_gene: TRBV6-6
abundance: NA
CDR3aa: CASSTTSGGADTQYF
CDR3nt: TGTGCCAGCAGTACGACTAGCGGGGGGGCAGATACGCAGTATTTT

d_gene: TRBD1
j_gene: TRBJ1-1
v_gene: TRBV2
abundance: NA
CDR3aa: CASSDAGGNTEAFF
CDR3nt: TGTGCCAGCAGTGACGCAGGGGGGAACACTGAAGCTTTCTTT

d_gene: TRBD2
j_gene: TRBJ2-1
v_gene: TRBV11-2
abundance: NA
CDR3aa: CASSSLAGPYNEQFF
CDR3nt: TGTGCCAGCAGCTCCCTAGCGGGCCCCTACAATGAGCAGTTCTTC

d_gene: NA
j_gene: TRBJ2-1
v_gene: TRBV6-5
abundance: NA
CDR3aa: CASSSHPGIEVF
CDR3nt: TGTGCCAGCAGTTCTCATCCGGGAATTGAGGTCTTC

d_gene: NA
j_gene: TRBJ2-5
v_gene: TRBV6-5
abundance: NA
CDR3aa: CASSRTHQETQYF
CDR3nt: TGTGCCAGCAGTCGGACTCACCAAGAGACCCAGTACTTC

d_gene: TRBD2
j_gene: TRBJ2-3
v_gene: TRBV5-6
abundance: NA
CDR3aa: CASSPGTSGGYTDTQYF
CDR3nt: TGTGCCAGCAGCCCGGGGACTAGCGGGGGGTACACAGATACGCAGTATTTT

d_gene: TRBD1
j_gene: TRBJ2-5
v_gene: TRBV29-1
abundance: NA
CDR3aa: CSVESEGAEETQYF
CDR3nt: TGCAGCGTTGAAAGTGAGGGGGCGGAAGAGACCCAGTACTTC

d_gene: NA
j_gene: TRBJ1-1
v_gene: TRBV6-5
abundance: NA
CDR3aa: CASSFNRELNTEAFF
CDR3nt: TGTGCCAGCAGTTTTAACAGGGAATTGAACACTGAAGCTTTCTTT

d_gene: NA
j_gene: TRBJ1-2
v_gene: TRBV14
abundance: NA
CDR3aa: CASSPRAGEFYGYTF
CDR3nt: TGTGCCAGCAGCCCCCGAGCGGGGGAGTTCTATGGCTACACCTTC

d_gene: NA
j_gene: TRBJ2-5
v_gene: TRBV6-1
abundance: once
CDR3aa: CASSVGGGRGETQYF
CDR3nt: TGTGCCAGCAGTGTAGGGGGGGGTAGGGGGGAGACCCAGTACTTC

d_gene: NA
j_gene: TRBJ1-2
v_gene: TRBV7-9
abundance: NA
CDR3aa: CASSLELVSYGYTF
CDR3nt: TGTGCCAGCAGCTTAGAACTCGTTTCCTATGGCTACACCTTC

d_gene: TRBD2
j_gene: TRBJ2-7
v_gene: TRBV5-1
abundance: NA
CDR3aa: CASSLEPTRGGYEQYF
CDR3nt: TGCGCCAGCAGCTTGGAGCCCACGCGGGGGGGGTACGAGCAGTACTTC

d_gene: NA
j_gene: TRBJ1-1
v_gene: TRBV5-5
abundance: NA
CDR3aa: CASSQFRQNTEAFF
CDR3nt: TGTGCCAGCAGCCAATTCCGACAGAACACTGAAGCTTTCTTT

d_gene: TRBD2
j_gene: TRBJ2-1
v_gene: TRBV4-3
abundance: NA
CDR3aa: CASSSGWGGVTNEQFF
CDR3nt: TGCGCCAGCAGCTCAGGATGGGGGGGGGTTACCAATGAGCAGTTCTTC

d_gene: NA
j_gene: TRBJ2-1
v_gene: TRBV7-2
abundance: NA
CDR3aa: CASSLAAYNEQFF
CDR3nt: TGTGCCAGCAGCTTGGCTGCCTACAATGAGCAGTTCTTC

d_gene: NA
j_gene: TRBJ1-1
v_gene: TRBV13
abundance: NA
CDR3aa: CASSFYPGEAFF
CDR3nt: TGTGCCAGCAGCTTCTATCCGGGTGAAGCTTTCTTT

d_gene: TRBD1
j_gene: TRBJ1-3
v_gene: TRBV30
abundance: NA
CDR3aa: CAWSIDRGFSGNTIYF
CDR3nt: TGTGCCTGGAGTATTGACAGGGGGTTCTCTGGAAACACCATATATTTT

d_gene: TRBD1
j_gene: TRBJ2-7
v_gene: TRBV7-6
abundance: NA
CDR3aa: CASSPTGVADEQYF
CDR3nt: TGTGCCAGCAGCCCTACAGGGGTGGCGGACGAGCAGTACTTC

d_gene: TRBD1
j_gene: TRBJ2-5
v_gene: TRBV7-6
abundance: NA
CDR3aa: CASSSRGRETQYF
CDR3nt: TGTGCCAGCAGCTCCAGGGGGCGGGAGACCCAGTACTTC

d_gene: NA
j_gene: TRBJ2-3
v_gene: TRBV4-1
abundance: NA
CDR3aa: CASSQEGVDTQYF
CDR3nt: TGCGCCAGCAGCCAAGAAGGGGTGGATACGCAGTATTTT

d_gene: TRBD1
j_gene: TRBJ2-2
v_gene: TRBV4-3
abundance: NA
CDR3aa: CASSQGVAYRGRAGELFF
CDR3nt: TGCGCCAGCAGCCAGGGGGTGGCGTACAGGGGACGGGCCGGGGAGCTGTTTTTT